This T cell receptor (beta chain) is from a study of blood T cell repertoires in COVID-19. At the level of the study: Sites in the United States, Italy and Spain provided acute and convalescent COVID-19 samples. The cDNA or gDNA used as material had been derived from T cells, B-cell-depleted T cells, or PBMCs.

Original methodology: Estimation of nucleated cell counts relied on the amplification of reference gene primers. Profiled with immunoSEQ multiplex PCR; TCRdb holds only in-frame clones, not every one. V, J and clone size were drawn from that table, and D and trimming were deduced from the DNA. The sample shows a few hundred thousand clones, more than 80% of them seen only once. The CDR3 spans 17 residues. Germline CDR1 reads SQVTM; CDR2 reads ANQGSEA. V was clipped by 3 bases and J by 0 bases; unmatched bases: 12. The receptor was isolated from a woman aged 35 to 49 with acute or convalescent COVID-19. J is TRBJ2-5 and V is TRBV29-1; 8 bases are a match to TRBD1. The sample comprised peripheral blood. The CDR3 loop reads CSVDDIPGQDNQETQYF. The CDR3 DNA is TGCAGCGTTGATGATATTCCGGGACAGGATAACCAAGAGACCCAGTACTTC.